This T cell receptor (beta chain) was retrieved from a study of CD8+CD57+ T cells in acquired aplastic anemia listed by TCRdb under 2018. Context from the whole study: Extracted DNA from sorted CD4+ and CD8+ cells averaged approximately 3 ug, ranging from roughly 0.17 to 27.4 ug. Overall study results and their limits: Around 28 CD8+ CDR3 sequences were found to be shared between patients and controls, but these sequences appeared to be highly expressed in patients and within the immunodominant clones of the patients. Between patients and healthy controls, no significant difference in CD8+ Simpson's diversity was found (P=0.060).

The study deep-sequenced TCR repertoires of sorted CD4+ and CD8+ blood T cells from severe aplastic anemia patients and healthy subjects. Ficoll-Paque density gradient centrifugation was used to isolate peripheral blood mononuclear cells. Before DNA extraction, CD4+ and CD8+ T cells were sorted with FACS or magnetic beads. Genomic DNA was used as template for profiling of TCR beta VDJ combinations and CDR3 sequences. TCR repertoire sequencing was run on an Illumina HiSeq 2000. The study's own analysis went as follows. TRBV/TRBJ rearrangement plots, CDR3 size and DJ length profiles, and Simpson's diversity index were used to assess repertoires. The most abundant DNA sequence in the deep sequencing data was defined as the immunodominant clone. CDR3 amino acid sequences were screened for sharing across subjects and were compared with published repertoires and the VDJdb database. The raw public reads went through TCRdb reprocessing: fastp at Q25, MiXCR clone calling, in-frame beta chains kept. Every CDR3 protein is listed once, alongside the most common genes and DNA of its rows. The V and J calls and clone size come from TCRdb's table, not from the authors' own analysis. This sample is represented by 150,000 to 200,000 distinct CDR3 sequences; 64% of them were singletons. The ten largest make up 40% to 55% of the sample.

As for this clonotype: Its antigen is still unknown. Per-base quality was not reported, and no clone a single base away is much larger than it.

The CDR3 runs 15 amino acids, cysteine and phenylalanine included. The retained sequence is limited to the CDR3, 45 bases, with the frame set at the first base. Cut back by 6 bases and 0 bases, the V and J ends lie 15 bases apart. The germline V gene provides CDR1 SGHDN and CDR2 FVKESK. The V gene is TRBV14 and the J gene is TRBJ2-7; the D gene identity is not certain. The sample consisted of sorted CD4+, CD8+, or CD8+CD57+ T cells (not recorded which) from PBMCs. This sequence originates from a human donor with severe aplastic anemia or a healthy control (not recorded which). The CDR3 region: CASSGVPPNSYEQYF. The bases read TGTGCCAGCAGTGGGGTTCCCCCCAACTCCTACGAGCAGTACTTC.